The clone carrying this TCR beta chain was counted a few times. The antigen remains undetermined. The data derive from a study of blood T cells in healthy people across ages. The authors ran a second PCR of roughly 7 to 11 cycles using a sample-barcoded 5' primer and a J-beta primer mix. Carrying 12 random nucleotides, a template-switch adaptor labeled each individual cDNA molecule. One entry per CDR3 protein, called by TCRdb with MiXCR from the 5' RACE reads. The sample includes some 880,000 distinct CDR3 sequences, around 36% of them seen just once. Overall study results and limits: Long-lived donors had more naive CD4+ cells and higher diversity than aged donors.

The germline CDR1 and CDR2 sequences are DFQATT and SNEGSKA (reference sequence). V shed 4 bases and J shed 1 base, with 9 bases lying between them. This CDR3 region has 13 residues. This receptor was obtained from a man aged 18-30 years in good health. The chain carries TRBV20-1 and TRBJ2-3; no clear D gene. The sample taken for sequencing was blood. The chain's CDR3 is CSATADGTDTQYF. As DNA, the CDR3 is TGCAGTGCTACCGCGGACGGCACAGATACGCAGTATTTT.